This TCR beta chain is drawn from a study of cytomegalovirus exposure and HLA in healthy donors. The study's findings and limits: HLA alleles were associated with some 16,000 TCR beta sequences in a later analysis at 0.05 false discovery rate. The authors excluded some V segments, including TRBV6-2 and TRBV6-3, as indistinguishable. In a later analysis, most CMV-associated TCR beta chains appeared HLA-restricted. A cluster of highly shared sequence variants was likely a sequencing artifact.

Regarding this clone: Its antigen is undetermined.

Unmatched junction bases numbered 6, after V lost 0 bases and J lost 7 bases. This CDR3 has 15 residues. Germline CDR1 is MGHRA and CDR2 is YSYEKL. Primers included in the PCR were 60 Vbeta and 13 Jbeta primers. Profiling relied on immunoSEQ multiplex PCR, and the TCRdb table lists in-frame clones only, not all of them. This table holds 50,000 to 80,000 clones. The chain recombines TRBV4-1 with TRBJ1-5; 7 bases are shared with TRBD1. The sequence came from a young woman in good health and CMV-seronegative. The sample comprised PBMCs. CDR3 nucleotide sequence: TGCGCCAGCAGCCAAGATCGGCAGGGGGAGCAGCCCCAGCATTTT. As protein: CASSQDRQGEQPQHF.